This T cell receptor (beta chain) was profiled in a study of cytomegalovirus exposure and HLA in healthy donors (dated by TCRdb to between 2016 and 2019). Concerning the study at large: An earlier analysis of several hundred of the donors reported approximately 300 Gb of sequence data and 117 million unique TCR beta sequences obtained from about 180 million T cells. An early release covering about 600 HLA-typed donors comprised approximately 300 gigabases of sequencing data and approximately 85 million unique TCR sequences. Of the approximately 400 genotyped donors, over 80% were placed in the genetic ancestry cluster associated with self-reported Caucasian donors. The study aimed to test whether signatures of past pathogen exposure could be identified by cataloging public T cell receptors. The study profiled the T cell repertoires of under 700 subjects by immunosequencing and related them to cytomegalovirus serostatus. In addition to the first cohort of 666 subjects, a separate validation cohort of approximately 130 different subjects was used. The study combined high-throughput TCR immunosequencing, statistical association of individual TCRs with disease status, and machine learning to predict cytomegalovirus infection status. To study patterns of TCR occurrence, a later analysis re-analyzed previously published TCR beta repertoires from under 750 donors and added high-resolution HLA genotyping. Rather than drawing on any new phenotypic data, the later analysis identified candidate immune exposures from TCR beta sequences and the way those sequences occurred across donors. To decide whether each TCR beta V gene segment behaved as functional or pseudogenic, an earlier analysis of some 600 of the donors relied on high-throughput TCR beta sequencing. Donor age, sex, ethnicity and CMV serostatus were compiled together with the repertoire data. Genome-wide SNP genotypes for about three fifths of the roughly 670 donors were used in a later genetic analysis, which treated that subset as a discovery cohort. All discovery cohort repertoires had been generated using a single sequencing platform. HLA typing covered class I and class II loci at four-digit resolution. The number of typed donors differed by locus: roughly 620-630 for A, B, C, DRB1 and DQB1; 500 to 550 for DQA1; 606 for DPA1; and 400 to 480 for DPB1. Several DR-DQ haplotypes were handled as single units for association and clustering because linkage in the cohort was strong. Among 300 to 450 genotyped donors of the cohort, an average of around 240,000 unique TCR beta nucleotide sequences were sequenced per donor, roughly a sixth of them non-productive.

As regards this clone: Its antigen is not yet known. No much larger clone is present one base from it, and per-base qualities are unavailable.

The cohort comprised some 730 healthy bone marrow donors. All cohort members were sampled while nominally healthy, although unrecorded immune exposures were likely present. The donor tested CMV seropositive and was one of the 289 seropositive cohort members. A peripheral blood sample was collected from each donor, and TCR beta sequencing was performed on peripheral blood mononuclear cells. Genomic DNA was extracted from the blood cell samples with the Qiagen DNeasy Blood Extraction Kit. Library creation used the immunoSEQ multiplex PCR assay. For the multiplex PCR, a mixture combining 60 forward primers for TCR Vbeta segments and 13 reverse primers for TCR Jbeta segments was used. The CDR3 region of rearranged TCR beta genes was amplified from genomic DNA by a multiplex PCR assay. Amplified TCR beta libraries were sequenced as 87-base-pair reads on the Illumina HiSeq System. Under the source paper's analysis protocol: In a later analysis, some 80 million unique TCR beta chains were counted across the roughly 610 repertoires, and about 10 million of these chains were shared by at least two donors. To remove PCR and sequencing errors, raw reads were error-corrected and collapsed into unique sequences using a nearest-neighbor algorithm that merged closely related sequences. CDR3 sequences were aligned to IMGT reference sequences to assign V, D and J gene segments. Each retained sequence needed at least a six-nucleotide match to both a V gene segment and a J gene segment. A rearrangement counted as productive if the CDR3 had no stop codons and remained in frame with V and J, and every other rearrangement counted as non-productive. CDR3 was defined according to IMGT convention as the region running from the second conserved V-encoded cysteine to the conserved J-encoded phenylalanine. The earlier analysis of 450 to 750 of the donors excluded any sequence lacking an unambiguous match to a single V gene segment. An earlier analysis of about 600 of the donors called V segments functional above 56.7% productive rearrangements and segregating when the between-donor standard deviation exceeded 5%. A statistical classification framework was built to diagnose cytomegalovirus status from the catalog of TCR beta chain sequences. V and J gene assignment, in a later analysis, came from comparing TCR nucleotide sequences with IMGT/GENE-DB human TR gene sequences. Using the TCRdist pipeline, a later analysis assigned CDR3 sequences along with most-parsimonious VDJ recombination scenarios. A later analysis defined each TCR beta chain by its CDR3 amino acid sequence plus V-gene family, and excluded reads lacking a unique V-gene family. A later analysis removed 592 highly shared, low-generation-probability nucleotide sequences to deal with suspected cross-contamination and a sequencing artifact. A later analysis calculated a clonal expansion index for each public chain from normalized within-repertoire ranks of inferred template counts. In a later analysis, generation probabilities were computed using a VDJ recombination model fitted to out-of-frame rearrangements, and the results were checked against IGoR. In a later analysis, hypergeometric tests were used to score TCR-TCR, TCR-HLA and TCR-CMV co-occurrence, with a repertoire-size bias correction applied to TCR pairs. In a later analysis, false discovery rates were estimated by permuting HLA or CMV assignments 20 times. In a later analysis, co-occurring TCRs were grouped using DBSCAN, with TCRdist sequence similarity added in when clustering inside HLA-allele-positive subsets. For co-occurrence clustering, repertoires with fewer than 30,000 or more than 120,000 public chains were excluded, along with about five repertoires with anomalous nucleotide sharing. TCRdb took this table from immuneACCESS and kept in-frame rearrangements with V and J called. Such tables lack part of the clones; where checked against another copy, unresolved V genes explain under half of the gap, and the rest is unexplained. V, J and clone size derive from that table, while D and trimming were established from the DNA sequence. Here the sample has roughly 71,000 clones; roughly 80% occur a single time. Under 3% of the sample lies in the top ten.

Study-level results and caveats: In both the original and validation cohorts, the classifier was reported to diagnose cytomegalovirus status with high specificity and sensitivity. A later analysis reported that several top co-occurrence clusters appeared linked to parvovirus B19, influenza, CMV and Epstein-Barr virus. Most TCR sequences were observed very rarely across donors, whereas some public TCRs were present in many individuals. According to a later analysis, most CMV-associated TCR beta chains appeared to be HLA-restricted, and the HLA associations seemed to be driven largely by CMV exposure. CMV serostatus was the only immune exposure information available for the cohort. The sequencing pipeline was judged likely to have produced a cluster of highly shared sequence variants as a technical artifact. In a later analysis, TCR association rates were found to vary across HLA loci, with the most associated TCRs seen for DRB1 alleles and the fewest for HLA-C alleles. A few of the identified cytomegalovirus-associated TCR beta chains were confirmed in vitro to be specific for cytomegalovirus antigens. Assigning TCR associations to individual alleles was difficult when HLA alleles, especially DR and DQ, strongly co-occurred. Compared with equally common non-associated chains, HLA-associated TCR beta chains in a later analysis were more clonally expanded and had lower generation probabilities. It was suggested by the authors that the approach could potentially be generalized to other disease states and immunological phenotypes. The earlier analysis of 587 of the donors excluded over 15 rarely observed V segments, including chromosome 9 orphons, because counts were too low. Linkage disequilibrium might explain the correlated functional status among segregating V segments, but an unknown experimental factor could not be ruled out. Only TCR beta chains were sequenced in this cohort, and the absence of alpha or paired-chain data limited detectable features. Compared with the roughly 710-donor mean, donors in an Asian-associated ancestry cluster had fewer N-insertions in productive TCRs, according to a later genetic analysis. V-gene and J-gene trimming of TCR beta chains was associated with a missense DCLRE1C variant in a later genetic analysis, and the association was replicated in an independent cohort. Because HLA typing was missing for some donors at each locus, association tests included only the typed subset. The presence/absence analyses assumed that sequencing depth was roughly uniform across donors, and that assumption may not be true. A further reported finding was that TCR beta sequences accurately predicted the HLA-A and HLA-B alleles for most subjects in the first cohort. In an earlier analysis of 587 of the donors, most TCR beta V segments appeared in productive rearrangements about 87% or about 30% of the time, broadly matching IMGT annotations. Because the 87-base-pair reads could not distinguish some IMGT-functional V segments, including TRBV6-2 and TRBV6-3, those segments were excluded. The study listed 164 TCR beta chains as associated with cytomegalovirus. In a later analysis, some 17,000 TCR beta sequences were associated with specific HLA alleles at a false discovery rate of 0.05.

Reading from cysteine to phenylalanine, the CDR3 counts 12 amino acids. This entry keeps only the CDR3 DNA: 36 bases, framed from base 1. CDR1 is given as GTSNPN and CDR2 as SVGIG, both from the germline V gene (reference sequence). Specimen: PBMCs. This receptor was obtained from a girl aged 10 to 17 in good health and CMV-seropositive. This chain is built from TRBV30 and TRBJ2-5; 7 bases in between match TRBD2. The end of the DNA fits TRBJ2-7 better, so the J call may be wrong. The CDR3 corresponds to CAWSAPGGEQYF. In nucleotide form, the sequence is TGTGCCTGGAGTGCCCCGGGGGGCGAGCAGTACTTC.